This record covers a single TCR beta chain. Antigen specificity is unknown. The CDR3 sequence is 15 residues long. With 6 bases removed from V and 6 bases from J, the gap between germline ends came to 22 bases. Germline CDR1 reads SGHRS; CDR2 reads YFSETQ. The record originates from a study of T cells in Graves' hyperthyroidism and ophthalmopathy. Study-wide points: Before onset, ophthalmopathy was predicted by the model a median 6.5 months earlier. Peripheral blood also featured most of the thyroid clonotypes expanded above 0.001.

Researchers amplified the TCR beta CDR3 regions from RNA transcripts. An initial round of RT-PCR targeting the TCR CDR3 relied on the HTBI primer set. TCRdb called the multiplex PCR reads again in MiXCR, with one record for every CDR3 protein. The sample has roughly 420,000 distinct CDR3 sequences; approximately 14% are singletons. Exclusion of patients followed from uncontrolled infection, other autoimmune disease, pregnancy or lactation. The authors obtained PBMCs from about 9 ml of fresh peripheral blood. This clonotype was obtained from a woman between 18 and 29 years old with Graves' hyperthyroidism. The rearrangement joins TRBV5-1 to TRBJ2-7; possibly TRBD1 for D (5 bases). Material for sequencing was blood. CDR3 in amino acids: CASTPLRAGPLEQYF. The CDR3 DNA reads TGCGCCAGCACCCCGCTCAGGGCCGGCCCTCTCGAGCAGTACTTC.